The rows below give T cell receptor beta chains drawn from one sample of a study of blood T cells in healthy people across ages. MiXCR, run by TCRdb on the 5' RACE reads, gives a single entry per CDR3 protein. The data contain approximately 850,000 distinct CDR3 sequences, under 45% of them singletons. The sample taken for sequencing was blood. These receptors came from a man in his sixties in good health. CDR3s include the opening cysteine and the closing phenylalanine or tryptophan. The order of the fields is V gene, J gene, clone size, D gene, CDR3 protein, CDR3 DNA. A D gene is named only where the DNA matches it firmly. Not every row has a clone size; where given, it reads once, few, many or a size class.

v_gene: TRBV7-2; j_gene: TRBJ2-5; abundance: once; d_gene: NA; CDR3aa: CASSLGPYQETQYF; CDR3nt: TGTGCCAGCAGCTTAGGACCCTACCAAGAGACCCAGTACTTC
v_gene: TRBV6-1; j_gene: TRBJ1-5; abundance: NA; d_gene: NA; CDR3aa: CASSDGGAHWWQPQHF; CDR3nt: TGTGCCAGCAGTGATGGGGGGGCCCATTGGTGGCAGCCCCAGCATTTT
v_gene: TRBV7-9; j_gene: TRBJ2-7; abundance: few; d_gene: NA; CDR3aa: CASSLGDRRFDEQYF; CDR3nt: TGTGCCAGCAGCTTAGGAGACAGGAGATTCGACGAGCAGTACTTC
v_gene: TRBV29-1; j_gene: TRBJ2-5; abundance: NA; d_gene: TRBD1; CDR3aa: CSANRDRVVYEQYF; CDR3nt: TGCAGCGCTAACCGGGACAGGGTAGTCTATGAGCAGTACTTC
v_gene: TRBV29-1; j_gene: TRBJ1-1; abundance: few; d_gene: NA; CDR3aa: CSVEDPGPLNTEAFF; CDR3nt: TGCAGCGTTGAAGATCCGGGGCCCCTGAACACTGAAGCTTTCTTT
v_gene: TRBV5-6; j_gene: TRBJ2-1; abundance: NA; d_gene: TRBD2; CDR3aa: CASTSPGRVNEQFF; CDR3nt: TGTGCCAGCACAAGCCCGGGGAGGGTCAATGAGCAGTTCTTC
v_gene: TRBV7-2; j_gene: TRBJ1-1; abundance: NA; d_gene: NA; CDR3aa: CASSLSLGWGGRAFF; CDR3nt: TGTGCCAGCAGCTTATCTTTAGGCTGGGGGGGGAGAGCTTTCTTT
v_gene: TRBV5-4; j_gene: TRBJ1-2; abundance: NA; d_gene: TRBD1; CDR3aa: CASSLGGGRTAEGYTF; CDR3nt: TGTGCCAGCAGCTTGGGAGGGGGCAGAACTGCGGAGGGCTACACCTTC
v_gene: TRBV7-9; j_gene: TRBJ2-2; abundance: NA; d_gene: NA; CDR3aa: CASSQKGGENTGEPFF; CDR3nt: TGTGCCAGCAGTCAAAAGGGGGGGGAGAACACCGGGGAGCCGTTTTTT
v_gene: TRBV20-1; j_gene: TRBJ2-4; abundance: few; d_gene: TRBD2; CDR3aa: CSASLLTSGGVGAKNIQYF; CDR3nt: TGCAGTGCTAGTCTCCTCACTAGCGGGGGGGTAGGAGCCAAAAACATTCAGTACTTC
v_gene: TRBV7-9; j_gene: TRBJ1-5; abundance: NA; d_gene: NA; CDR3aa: CASSVINQDQPQHF; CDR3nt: TGTGCCAGCAGCGTAATTAACCAAGATCAGCCCCAGCATTTT
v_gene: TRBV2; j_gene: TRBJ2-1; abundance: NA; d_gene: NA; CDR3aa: CASSISTYNEQFF; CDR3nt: TGTGCCAGCAGCATATCAACCTACAATGAGCAGTTCTTC
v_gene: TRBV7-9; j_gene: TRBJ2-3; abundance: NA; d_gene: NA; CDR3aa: CASSLASRGTTSTDTQYF; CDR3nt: TGTGCCAGCAGCTTAGCTAGTCGAGGGACGACTAGCACAGATACGCAGTATTTT
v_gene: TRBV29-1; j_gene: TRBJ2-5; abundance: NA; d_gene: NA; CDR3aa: CSVDHWGFGAYKETQYF; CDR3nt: TGCAGCGTCGACCATTGGGGATTCGGGGCGTACAAAGAGACCCAGTACTTC
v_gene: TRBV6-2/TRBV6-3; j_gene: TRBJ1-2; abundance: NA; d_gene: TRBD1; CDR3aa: CASSGQGLDGYTF; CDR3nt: TGTGCCAGCAGTGGACAGGGATTGGATGGCTACACCTTC
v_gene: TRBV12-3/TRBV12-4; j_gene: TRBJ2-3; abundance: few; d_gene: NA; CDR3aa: CASRPMTDTQYF; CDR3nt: TGTGCCAGCAGACCGATGACAGATACGCAGTATTTT
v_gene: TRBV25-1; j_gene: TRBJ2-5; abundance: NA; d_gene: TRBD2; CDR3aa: CASSEQRRGGAVIGETQYF; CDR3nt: TGTGCCAGCAGTGAACAGAGGCGGGGAGGGGCAGTGATCGGAGAGACCCAGTACTTC
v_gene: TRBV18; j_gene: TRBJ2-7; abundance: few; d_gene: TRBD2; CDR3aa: CASSLPGLSYEQYF; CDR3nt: TGTGCCAGCTCACTTCCGGGACTAAGTTACGAGCAGTACTTC
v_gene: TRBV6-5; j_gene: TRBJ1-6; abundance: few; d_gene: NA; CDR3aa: CASSSGARGSPLHF; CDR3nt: TGTGCCAGCAGTTCAGGGGCCCGGGGTTCACCCCTCCACTTT
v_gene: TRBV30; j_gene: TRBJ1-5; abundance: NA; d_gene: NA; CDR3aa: CAWGPGGFQPQHF; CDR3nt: TGTGCCTGGGGGCCCGGGGGTTTTCAGCCCCAGCATTTT
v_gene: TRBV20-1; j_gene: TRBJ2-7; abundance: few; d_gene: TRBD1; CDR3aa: CRGDRDSYEQYF; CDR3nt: TGCAGGGGGGACAGGGACTCCTACGAGCAGTACTTC
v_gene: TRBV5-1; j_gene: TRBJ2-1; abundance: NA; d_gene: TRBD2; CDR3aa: CASSREAASSYNEQFF; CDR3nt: TGCGCCAGCAGCCGGGAGGCGGCTAGCTCCTACAATGAGCAGTTCTTC